The clone carrying this TCR beta chain has more than one count but fewer than ten. Antigen specificity is unknown. Germline values: CDR1 MNHEY, CDR2 SVGAGI. The V and J ends lost 7 bases and 7 bases, in that order; junction bases with no gene match: 7. The CDR3 totals 13 residues. TCRdb analysed the 5' RACE reads with MiXCR anew, one entry per CDR3 protein. The sample carries 25,000 to 35,000 distinct CDR3 sequences, 2.9% recorded once. The data stem from a study of early T cells in non-severe SARS-CoV-2 infection. Study results and caveats: Matching with VDJdb favored anti-spike CD8 responses (missing private and CD4 specificities).

The rearrangement joins TRBV6-5 to TRBJ1-1, with 9 bases identical to TRBD1. The sequenced material came from whole blood. The sequence was obtained from an adult who was a healthcare worker with PCR-confirmed SARS-CoV-2 infection or an uninfected control (not recorded which). In nucleotides, the CDR3 is TGTGCCAGCATAGGGGACAGGGAGGTTGAAGCTTTCTTT. Encoded protein: CASIGDREVEAFF.